The T cell receptor beta chain under discussion was sequenced for a study of graft-versus-host responses after intestinal transplantation. Study details: Grafts were multivisceral, liver-intestinal, or isolated intestinal. Each patient got anti-thymocyte globulin induction, then tacrolimus and steroids for approximately three years. Study-wide results and caveats: Allografts of patients with graft-donor T cell macrochimerism showed high graft-versus-host to host-versus-graft clone ratios.

The CDR3 has 12 amino acids. Germline CDR1 SQVTM, CDR2 ANQGSEA. Trimming removed 3 bases from V and 6 bases from J, with 8 bases in between. Some clones are missing from TCRdb's copy, which holds only in-frame ones; the method was immunoSEQ multiplex PCR. The table shows some 130,000 clones, with 80% to 95% occurring only once. Comment on this clone: The antigen remains unidentified.

The V gene is TRBV29-1, the J gene TRBJ2-2; D call uncertain. The sample consisted of unstimulated CD4+ T cells sorted from spleen or lymph node cells, taken before intestinal transplant. The TCR originated in a human donor who received an intestinal transplant. CDR3 bases: TGCAGCGTTGAGGATGCTCCCGGGGAGCTGTTTTTT. Encoded protein: CSVEDAPGELFF.